The present entry profiles one T cell receptor (beta chain) with its context. As yet, its antigen is unknown. This sample is drawn from a study of radiotherapy plus CTLA-4 blockade in lung cancer. Notes on the study in general: Response, reportedly, was best predicted by interferon-beta along with early blood T cell clone dynamics. Radiotherapy with ipilimumab was followed by blood expansion of tumor-derived clones.

The germline V gene encodes CDR1 SNHLY and CDR2 FYNNEI. The CDR3 extends over 16 amino acids. Trimming took 5 bases from V and 8 from J, leaving 24 bases between them. Here immunoSEQ multiplex PCR was the method, and the copy in TCRdb shows in-frame clones only, minus some. The table records some 34,000 clones, just under 75% of them present only once. V is TRBV2 and J is TRBJ1-2, with D perhaps TRBD1 (5 bases). The TCR sequence derives from a human donor with non-small cell lung cancer who had stable disease on radiotherapy plus ipilimumab. The sample was peripheral blood, taken from a patient treated with radiotherapy plus ipilimumab. The CDR3 sequence is CASSTTGGEAMRGYTF. For the CDR3, the DNA is TGTGCCAGCAGTACGACGGGGGGGGAGGCCATGAGGGGCTACACCTTC.